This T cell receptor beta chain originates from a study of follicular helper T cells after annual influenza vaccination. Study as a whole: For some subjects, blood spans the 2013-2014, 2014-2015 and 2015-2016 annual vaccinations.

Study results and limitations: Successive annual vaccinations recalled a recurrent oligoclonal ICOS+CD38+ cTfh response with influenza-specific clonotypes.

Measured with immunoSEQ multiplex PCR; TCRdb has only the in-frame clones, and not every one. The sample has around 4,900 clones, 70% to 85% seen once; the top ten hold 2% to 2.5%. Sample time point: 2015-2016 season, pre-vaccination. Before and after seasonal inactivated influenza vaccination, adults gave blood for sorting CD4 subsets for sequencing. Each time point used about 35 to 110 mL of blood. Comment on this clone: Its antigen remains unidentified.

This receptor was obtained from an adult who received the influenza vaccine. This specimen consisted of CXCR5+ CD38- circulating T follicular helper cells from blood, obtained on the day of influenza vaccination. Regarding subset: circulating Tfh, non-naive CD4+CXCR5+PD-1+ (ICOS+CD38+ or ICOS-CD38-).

CDR3 coding DNA: TGTGCCAGCAGCAGCGACAGTAGCAATCAGCCCCAGCATTTT. Protein sequence: CASSSDSSNQPQHF. The chain employs TRBV7-9 and TRBJ1-5, with TRBD1 as a possible D gene (5 bases). Germline V gives CDR1 SEHNR, CDR2 FQNEAQ (reference sequence). V lost 5 bases and J lost 0, with 8 bases in between. The CDR3 is made up of 14 amino acids.